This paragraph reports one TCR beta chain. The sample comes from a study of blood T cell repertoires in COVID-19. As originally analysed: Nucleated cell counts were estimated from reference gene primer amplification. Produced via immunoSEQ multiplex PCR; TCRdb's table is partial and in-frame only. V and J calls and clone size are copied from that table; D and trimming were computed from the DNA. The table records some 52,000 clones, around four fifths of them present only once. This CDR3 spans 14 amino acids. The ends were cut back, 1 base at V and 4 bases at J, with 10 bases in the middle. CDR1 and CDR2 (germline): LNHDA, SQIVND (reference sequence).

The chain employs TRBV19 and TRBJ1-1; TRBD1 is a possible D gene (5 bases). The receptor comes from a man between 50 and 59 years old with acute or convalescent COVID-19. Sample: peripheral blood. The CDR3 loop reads CASSIAVQGTEAFF. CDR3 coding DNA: TGTGCCAGTAGTATAGCGGTGCAGGGCACTGAAGCTTTCTTT.